The T cell receptor beta chain described here comes from a study of shared clonotypes between healthy human individuals. Study context: CD4 naive cells filled three plates per donor, CD4 memory three, CD8 naive two and CD8 memory one. General study results and limits: For naive CD4 cells, roughly 5% of clonotypes were shared across a handful of donors.

TCRdb's table, derived via immunoSEQ multiplex PCR, lists solely in-frame clones and lacks some. The sample carries over 2 million clones, about 90% recorded once. J lost 2 bases, V lost 6 bases, and 6 bases had no gene match. This CDR3 spans 15 amino acids. Germline V lookup: CDR1 ENHRY, CDR2 SYGVKD. A split of CD4+ cells into CD45RA+ naive and CD45RA-negative memory subsets was performed. On this clone: Its antigen is unidentified.

The specimen was naive CD4+ T cells from PBMCs. Specified subset: CD45RA+ positively selected. The chain carries TRBV10-3 and TRBJ2-7, with 11 bases that match TRBD2. The source of this sequence is a man aged 18 to 30 in good health. Some clones in this sample may be carry-over from other donors' samples. The CDR3 DNA sequence: TGTGCCATCAGGAAGACTAGCGGGACTGCCTACGAGCAGTACTTC. This codes for CAIRKTSGTAYEQYF.